Following are 27 T cell receptor beta chains from one sample sequenced in a study of tumor-infiltrating lymphocytes in localized non-small cell lung cancer. Data came from immunoSEQ multiplex PCR; TCRdb stores just in-frame clones and leaves some out. Here the sample spans about 10,000 clones, around 81% being singletons. The sequenced sample was uninvolved lung tissue not adjacent to the tumor. Receptors were obtained from a human donor with non-small cell lung cancer.

The chain uses TRBV27 and TRBJ2-1, with D unclear. The CDR3 consists of 16 residues. V was pared by 2 bases and J by 4 bases, with 15 bases between. Germline-derived CDR1 and CDR2 are MNHEY and SMNVEV (reference sequence). The CDR3, as DNA: TGTGCCAGCAGTTTAGGGCCTCGGCTGGGATACAATGAGCAGTTCTTC. It codes for CASSLGPRLGYNEQFF.

The CDR3 region has the DNA TGTGCCAGCAGCCAAAACCCGGGAGGTGAGCAGTTCTTC. Translated: CASSQNPGGEQFF. The V gene is TRBV14, the J gene TRBJ2-1, with TRBD2 matching over 7 bases. V shed 2 bases and J 9 bases; nucleotides not matched to a gene: 4. Germline-derived CDR1 and CDR2 are SGHDN and FVKESK. The CDR3 has 13 residues. Looking up the rest from reference TRBV14 and TRBJ2-1 gives the full variable domain: EAGVTQFPSHSVIEKGQTVTLRCDPISGHDNLYWYRRVMGKEIKFLLHFVKESKQDESGMPNNRFLAERTGGTYSTLKVQPAELEDSGVYFCASSQNPGGEQFFGPGTRLTVL.

This clone was found once. The CDR3 DNA reads TGTGCCAGCAGTCCAGGAAGCTATGGCTACACCTTC. The encoded protein is CASSPGSYGYTF. The gene calls are TRBV6-6 and TRBJ1-2; no reliable D call. Germline V gene data show CDR1 as MNHNY and CDR2 as SVGAGI (reference sequence). The CDR3 is 12 residues long. Deletions cut 5 bases from V and 4 bases from J, with 8 bases between.

J is TRBJ2-3 and V is TRBV29-1, with no clear D. Germline V gives CDR1 SQVTM, CDR2 ANQGSEA. The V end was cut by 1 base, the J end by 3 bases, with 8 bases between. The CDR3 contains 13 residues. The CDR3 sequence: CSVEVLGTDTQYF. The CDR3 DNA reads TGCAGCGTTGAAGTTCTAGGGACAGATACGCAGTATTTT.

The chain has TRBV7-9 and TRBJ2-7, with TRBD1 matching 9 bases. Trimming at V came to 6 bases and at J to 4 bases, leaving 7 bases not matched to a gene. The CDR3 spans 14 residues. Germline CDR1 reads SEHNR; CDR2 reads FQNEAQ (reference sequence). CDR3 in DNA: TGTGCCAGCAGTACAGACAGGGGGTTTTACGAGCAGTACTTC. This codes for CASSTDRGFYEQYF.

The chain couples TRBV19 to TRBJ1-5; perhaps TRBD1 as D (6 bases). V shed 6 bases and J shed 5 bases, with 14 bases lying between them. The CDR3 spans 14 residues. The germline V gene has CDR1 LNHDA and CDR2 SQIVND (reference sequence). CDR3 nucleotides: TGTGCCAGTAGGGATAGGGGGTTTGATCAGCCCCAGCATTTT. Encoded protein: CASRDRGFDQPQHF. Full variable domain (outside the CDR3, taken from reference TRBV19 and TRBJ1-5): DGGITQSPKYLFRKEGQNVTLSCEQNLNHDAMYWYRQDPGQGLRLIYYSQIVNDFQKGDIAEGYSVSREKKESFPLTVTSAQKNPTAFYLCASRDRGFDQPQHFGDGTRLSIL.

This clone was picked up one time. This rearrangement joins TRBV5-6 to TRBJ1-5; a weak D match, TRBD1 (6 bases). V was clipped by 2 bases and J by 5 bases, with 11 bases between them. The CDR3 spans 14 residues. In germline, CDR1 is SGHDT, CDR2 YYEEEE. DNA for the CDR3: TGTGCCAGCAGCTTCCAGGGGCCTTATCAGCCCCAGCATTTT. It yields the protein CASSFQGPYQPQHF.

V gene TRBV10-2 combines with J gene TRBJ2-3, with TRBD2 as a possible D gene (5 bases). The germline V gene has CDR1 WSHSY and CDR2 SAAADI. This CDR3 contains 14 residues. The V end lost 6 bases, the J end lost 5 bases, and 15 bases lay between the germline ends. The CDR3 DNA sequence: TGCGCCAGCAGAGGTCCAGGCGGAGGAGATACGCAGTATTTT. It is translated as CASRGPGGGDTQYF.

V gene TRBV6-5 combines with J gene TRBJ1-4, with a weak D call TRBD1 (6 bases). Germline V gene sequence: CDR1 MNHEY, CDR2 SVGAGI. The CDR3 consists of 14 residues. Trimming removed 6 bases at V and 8 bases at J, with 16 bases between. For the CDR3, the DNA is TGTGCCAGCAGCTCGGGACAACGGGTGGAAAAACTGTTTTTT. This codes for CASSSGQRVEKLFF.

The chain carries TRBV25-1 and TRBJ1-5; D unresolved. CDR1 is MGHDK, CDR2 SYGVNS, per germline. The length of the CDR3 is 14 residues. Trimming stripped 4 bases from V and 0 bases from J, with 7 bases between. CDR3 loop: CASSADYSNQPQHF. The CDR3 region has the DNA TGTGCCAGCAGTGCCGATTATAGCAATCAGCCCCAGCATTTT.

The chain uses TRBV28 and TRBJ1-5, with no clear D. Germline-derived CDR1 and CDR2 are MDHEN and SYDVKM. Between the trimmed V and J ends, which lost 0 bases and 3 bases, there was a span of 9 bases. This CDR3 is built from 15 residues. CDR3 sequence: CASSLWVNPNQPQHF. Here the CDR3 DNA reads TGTGCCAGCAGTTTATGGGTTAATCCCAATCAGCCCCAGCATTTT.

The rearrangement uses TRBV19 and TRBJ1-1; TRBD1 might be the D (6 bases). The germline V gene encodes CDR1 LNHDA and CDR2 SQIVND (reference sequence). The CDR3 has 16 residues. Deletions cut 3 bases from V and 0 bases from J, with 14 bases between. CDR3 loop: CASSMGFQGMNTEAFF. CDR3 DNA: TGTGCCAGTAGTATGGGGTTCCAGGGGATGAACACTGAAGCTTTCTTT.

CDR3 bases: TGTGCCTGGAGTGTAATGGGGTTGAACACCGGGGAGCTGTTTTTT. It is translated as CAWSVMGLNTGELFF. The chain links TRBV30 to TRBJ2-2, with unresolved D. Germline values: CDR1 GTSNPN, CDR2 SVGIG (reference sequence). V was shortened by 0 bases and J by 1 base, with 9 bases between the two germline ends. The CDR3 covers 15 residues.

This chain connects TRBV7-2 to TRBJ2-1; the D gene is possibly TRBD1 (5 bases). Deletions cut 1 base from V and 7 bases from J, with 14 bases between. The germline gives CDR1 SGHTA, CDR2 FQGNSA. The CDR3 sequence is 15 residues long. The CDR3: CASSLEWGPRNEQFF. The DNA for the CDR3 is TGTGCCAGCAGCTTAGAATGGGGCCCTCGAAATGAGCAGTTCTTC.

V is TRBV4-3 and J is TRBJ2-4, with a tentative D call TRBD1 (5 bases). From germline, CDR1 is LGHNA and CDR2 YSLEER. The germline V and J ends were trimmed by 4 bases and 3 bases, with 16 bases remaining between them. The CDR3 has 16 amino acids. The chain's CDR3 is CASSLWGQGDKNIQYF. DNA for the CDR3: TGCGCCAGCAGCCTGTGGGGTCAGGGCGACAAAAACATTCAGTACTTC.

This chain uses TRBV11-2 with TRBJ2-7; D is perhaps TRBD1 or TRBD2 (5 bases each). The CDR3 has 15 amino acids. Germline V lookup: CDR1 SGHAT, CDR2 FQNNGV. Trimming pared 5 bases from V and 0 bases from J, leaving 14 bases between. CDR3 sequence reads: CASSLWDVSSYEQYF. DNA of the CDR3: TGTGCCAGCAGCCTTTGGGACGTGAGCTCCTACGAGCAGTACTTC. Using reference TRBV11-2 and TRBJ2-7 for the parts outside the CDR3, the full variable domain is EAGVAQSPRYKIIEKRQSVAFWCNPISGHATLYWYQQILGQGPKLLIQFQNNGVVDDSQLPKDRFSAERLKGVDSTLKIQPAKLEDSAVYLCASSLWDVSSYEQYFGPGTRLTVT.

This clone was picked up one time. The V call is TRBV7-2, the J call TRBJ2-1; 9 positions match TRBD2. Trimming at V came to 2 bases and at J to 7 bases, leaving 6 bases not matched to a gene. From germline, CDR1 is SGHTA and CDR2 FQGNSA. The length of the CDR3 is 15 residues. The CDR3 spells CASSLSSGSDNEQFF. For the CDR3, the DNA is TGTGCCAGCAGCTTAAGTAGCGGGAGTGATAATGAGCAGTTCTTC. The whole variable domain, remainder taken from reference TRBV7-2 and TRBJ2-1, is GAGVSQSPSNKVTEKGKDVELRCDPISGHTALYWYRQSLGQGLEFLIYFQGNSAPDKSGLPSDRFSAERTGGSVSTLTIQRTQQEDSAVYLCASSLSSGSDNEQFFGPGTRLTVL.

V and J are TRBV15 and TRBJ1-5, with TRBD1 as a possible D gene (5 bases). Germline V lookup: CDR1 LNHNV, CDR2 YYDKDF (reference sequence). The germline V and J ends were trimmed by 1 base and 3 bases, with 10 bases remaining between them. The CDR3 extends over 15 amino acids. The DNA of the CDR3 is TGTGCCACCAGCAGAGGAGGGACGGTCAATCAGCCCCAGCATTTT. It yields the protein CATSRGGTVNQPQHF.

The gene calls are TRBV30 and TRBJ2-2; 8 nucleotides line up with TRBD1. V was pared by 3 bases and J by 4 bases, with 4 bases of the junction left unmatched. Germline assignment: CDR1 GTSNPN and CDR2 SVGIG (reference sequence). This CDR3 has 14 amino acids. CDR3 sequence reads: CAWSQTGATGELFF. For the CDR3, the DNA is TGTGCCTGGAGCCAGACAGGGGCCACCGGGGAGCTGTTTTTT.

The chain uses TRBV7-2 and TRBJ2-3, with D possibly TRBD1 on 6 matching bases. Germline-derived CDR1 and CDR2 are SGHTA and FQGNSA. V shed 7 bases and J shed 0 bases, with 14 bases lying between them. CDR3 length: 15 amino acids. This chain's CDR3 is CASTPQGLSTDTQYF. The CDR3 DNA reads as TGTGCCAGCACCCCACAGGGCCTTAGCACAGATACGCAGTATTTT.

The chain has TRBV6-1 and TRBJ1-1; possibly TRBD1 for D (5 bases). Trimming removed 6 bases from V and 0 bases from J, with 11 bases in between. Germline CDR1 reads MNHNS; CDR2 reads SASEGT. This CDR3 is 14 amino acids long. CDR3 DNA: TGTGCCAGCAGGGAGGGACGGTTGAACACTGAAGCTTTCTTT. This translates into CASREGRLNTEAFF.

The rearrangement joins TRBV2 to TRBJ2-7; 10 nucleotides agree with TRBD2. The CDR3 is made up of 15 amino acids. Trimming took 1 base from V and 5 from J; bases not matched to a gene: 5. CDR1 is SNHLY and CDR2 is FYNNEI in the germline V gene. CDR3 protein: CASSEVLAGEDEQYF. As DNA, the CDR3 is TGTGCCAGCAGTGAAGTCCTAGCGGGAGAGGACGAGCAGTACTTC.

The genes are TRBV2 and TRBJ1-2; TRBD1 matches 8 bases. Germline CDR1 SNHLY, CDR2 FYNNEI. V lost 7 bases and J lost 7; bases outside the gene matches: 5. The CDR3 extends over 12 amino acids. CDR3 protein: CASNRRGLGYTF. The CDR3 bases are TGTGCCAGCAACCGCAGGGGGCTTGGCTACACCTTC.

V is TRBV4-3 and J is TRBJ1-5; D is ambiguous. The CDR3 consists of 18 residues. From germline, CDR1 is LGHNA and CDR2 YSLEER. Trimming cost V 0 bases and J 6 bases, with 21 bases left between them. CDR3 DNA sequence: TGCGCCAGCAGCCAAGATTTGGGCTCGGTGAGGGTGGGTCAGCCCCAGCATTTT. It is translated as CASSQDLGSVRVGQPQHF.

A single count supports this clone. This chain links TRBV5-1 with TRBJ2-2, with D perhaps TRBD2 (6 bases). Germline V gene sequence: CDR1 SGHRS, CDR2 YFSETQ. Trimming left V 3 bases short and J 5 bases short, with 20 bases between. The CDR3 spans 17 residues. CDR3 coding DNA: TGCGCCAGCAGCTCCGGCGGGATCGAACTTAAAACCGGGGAGCTGTTTTTT. It specifies CASSSGGIELKTGELFF. Looking up the rest from reference TRBV5-1 and TRBJ2-2 gives the full variable domain: KAGVTQTPRYLIKTRGQQVTLSCSPISGHRSVSWYQQTPGQGLQFLFEYFSETQRNKGNFPGRFSGRQFSNSRSEMNVSTLELGDSALYLCASSSGGIELKTGELFFGEGSRLTVL.

This clone came up once. The chain recombines TRBV6-5 with TRBJ2-1; D remains unclear. Germline CDR1 is MNHEY and CDR2 is SVGAGI. The CDR3 length is 11 residues. The V end lost 2 bases, the J end lost 7 bases, and 3 bases lay between the germline ends. The chain's CDR3 is CASSYGNEQFF. The CDR3 coding sequence is TGTGCCAGCAGTTACGGGAATGAGCAGTTCTTC.

V is TRBV6-5 and J is TRBJ1-1; tentative D call: TRBD1 (6 bases). With 2 bases removed from V and 7 bases from J, the gap between germline ends came to 14 bases. The germline CDR1 and CDR2 sequences are MNHEY and SVGAGI. The CDR3 is made up of 14 amino acids. CDR3 in amino acids: CASSYLQGNGEAFF. DNA of the CDR3: TGTGCCAGCAGTTACCTGCAGGGGAATGGTGAAGCTTTCTTT.